This TCR beta chain was profiled in a study of beta chain features in type 1 diabetes (dated by TCRdb to the late 2010s). Concerning the study at large: Mean age, gender distribution, total cell number and subset yield did not differ between patients and healthy donors. Naive and central memory subsets were obtained from all 28 donors, but regulatory and stem cell-like memory subsets were isolated from only 8 patients and roughly eight healthy donors. A total of 107,917,701 sorted cells were examined across all samples, and RNA yield correlated strongly with the number of cells per subset. In the study, recently diagnosed type 1 diabetes patients and matched healthy donors were compared on the TCRB repertoires of their sorted circulating CD4+ T cell subsets.

The investigation overall reported the following: PCR may preferentially amplify shorter templates, but because patient and control samples were amplified and corrected together, any resulting skew would affect both groups equally. Because the HLA sub-analyses included only small numbers of individuals, any influence of HLA type on TCRB rearrangement was left unresolved. Naive, central memory and regulatory TCRB repertoires appeared to be more alike among patients than among healthy donors. In all four CD4+ subsets, TCRB CDR3 length was moderately but significantly shorter in type 1 diabetes patients. Sequencing cDNA rather than genomic DNA could over-represent highly expressing activated cells, although activation and CD3 levels did not differ between groups. At VDJ recombination sites, patients with type 1 diabetes made fewer insertions and deleted more nucleotides, a pattern implying thymic rearrangement abnormalities.

This clone has ten or more counts. Its binding antigen is unknown. No base qualities exist here, and no much larger clone lies one base off it. Other DNA sequences in the sample encode the same CDR3. A single peripheral blood draw of around 0.11 L on average was collected from each donor into heparinised tubes. Naive, central memory, regulatory and stem cell-like memory CD4+ T cells were sorted on a BD FACSAria II using a panel including CD45RO, CCR7, CD25, CD127, CD95 and CD27. All sorted populations exceeded 98% purity. PBMCs were isolated immediately by Lymphoprep density gradient centrifugation and stained directly without culture. To minimize batch effects, samples were stained and sorted in pairs, one healthy donor with one patient per experiment. The entire amount of isolated RNA was reverse transcribed using the High Capacity cDNA Reverse Transcription Kit, so the sequenced TCRB transcripts were expressed ones. Deep immunoSEQ sequencing was performed on naive, central memory and regulatory T cell samples, with an average of about 3.57 million total reads per sample. Sorted cells were lysed in RLT buffer and RNA was extracted with DNase-treated RNeasy Micro or Mini kits, depending on cell number. Each cell subset was processed separately to prevent cross-contamination, with patient and healthy donor samples processed together. The immunoSEQ multiplex PCR was used to amplify TCRB sequences from cDNA, yielding 87-bp fragments that span the CDR3 region. The amplicons were sequenced using the Illumina HiSeq platform. As for the authors' bioinformatics: PCR bias was corrected computationally using synthetic template baselines, and reads within Hamming distance 2 were collapsed, with unmergeable singletons discarded. Reads were aligned to IMGT to assign V, D and J genes, CDR3 length, and insertions or deletions at six rearrangement sites. Within each subset, clonotype counts were normalized to sorted cell number, and only after that were true diversity and Gini coefficients computed with the tcR R package. Repertoire sharing was quantified using the overlap coefficient calculated on TCRB nucleotide sequences. TCRdb holds this immuneACCESS table with in-frame rearrangements only. Some clones are missing; in checked studies, unresolved V genes explain under half, and the rest has no known cause. That table is the source of V, J and clone size, and D and trimming were worked out from the DNA. The sample table holds some 250,000 clones, of which 25% to 30% were seen once. About 3.9% of the sample is held by the ten biggest clonotypes.

CDR1 and CDR2 were assigned from the germline V gene as MGHDK and SYGVNS. From its cysteine to its phenylalanine, the CDR3 spans 16 amino acids. The read is trimmed to its CDR3 DNA, 48 bases read in frame from base 1. Ends trimmed: V by 4 bases, J by 2 bases; bases unmatched to a gene: 8. Sequenced material: central memory CD4+ T cells from blood. The rearranged chain carries TRBV25-1 and TRBJ2-5, with TRBD1 matching 9 junction bases. The source of this sequence is a man in his thirties or forties in good health. DNA sequence: TGTGCCAGCAGTGTTACAGGGGGCGGTGGGCAAGAGACCCAGTACTTC. The encoded protein is CASSVTGGGGQETQYF.